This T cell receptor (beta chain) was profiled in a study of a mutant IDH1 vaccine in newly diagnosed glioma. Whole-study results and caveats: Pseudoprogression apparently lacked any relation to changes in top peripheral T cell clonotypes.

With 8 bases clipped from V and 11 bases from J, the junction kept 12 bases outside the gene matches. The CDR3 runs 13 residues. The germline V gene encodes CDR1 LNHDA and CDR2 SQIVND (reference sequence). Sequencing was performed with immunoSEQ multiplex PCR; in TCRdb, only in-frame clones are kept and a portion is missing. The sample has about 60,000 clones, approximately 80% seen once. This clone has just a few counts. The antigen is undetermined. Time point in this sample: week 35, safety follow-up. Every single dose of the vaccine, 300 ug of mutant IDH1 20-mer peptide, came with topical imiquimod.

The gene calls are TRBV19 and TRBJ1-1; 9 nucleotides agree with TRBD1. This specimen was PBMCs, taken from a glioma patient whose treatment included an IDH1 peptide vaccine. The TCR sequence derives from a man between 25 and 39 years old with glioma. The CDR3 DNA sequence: TGTGCCAGTGGTTGGACAGGGGAATTCGAGGCTTTCTTT. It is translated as CASGWTGEFEAFF.